This TCR beta chain was captured in a study of shared clonotypes between healthy human individuals. Study-level points and caveats: Donor scarcity curtailed the genetic and exposure-history diversity represented herein. Estimated clonotype richness was generally higher in naive than memory subsets.

Germline CDR1 is SGHAT and CDR2 is FQNNGV. CDR3 size: 12 residues. V lost 5 bases and J lost 9, with 12 bases in between. Regarding this clone: Its antigen is as yet unknown. Additional DNA sequences in this sample encode the identical CDR3.

Several immunoSEQ plates received, in even portions, the genomic DNA of each subset. Produced via immunoSEQ multiplex PCR; TCRdb's table is partial and in-frame only. The sample lists around 1.1 million clones, approximately 78% occurring once. V and J are TRBV11-2 and TRBJ2-3; D call uncertain. Material: memory CD4+ T cells from PBMCs. The subset denotes: CD45RA-negative fraction. The sequence came from a man aged 18-30 years in good health. Some clones in this sample may be carry-over from other donors' samples. CDR3 nucleotide sequence: TGTGCCAGCAGCCTCAGTAGGGAAACGCAGTATTTT. Protein: CASSLSRETQYF.